These 10 T cell receptor beta chains originate from one sample sequenced in a study of cytomegalovirus exposure and HLA in healthy donors. The primer mix had 60 Vbeta and 13 Jbeta primers. TCRdb's copy holds only in-frame clones and misses some; the assay was immunoSEQ multiplex PCR. In the table there are about 130,000 clones, over 80% of which are singletons. Sample: PBMCs. The receptors were gathered from a man between 18 and 29 years old in good health and CMV-seropositive.

This chain links TRBV2 with TRBJ2-7, with TRBD2 matching 7 bases. This CDR3 has 13 amino acids. CDR1 and CDR2 (germline): SNHLY, FYNNEI. The V gene end was trimmed by 10 bases and the J gene end by 3 bases; junction bases not matched to a gene: 9. In DNA, the CDR3 is TGTGCCAATACCGGGGAGGGTAGCTACGAGCAGTACTTC. It is translated as CANTGEGSYEQYF.

The V call is TRBV5-6, the J call TRBJ1-1, with a tentative D call TRBD1 (5 bases). Germline V gives CDR1 SGHDT, CDR2 YYEEEE. CDR3 length: 13 residues. With 3 bases removed from V and 5 bases from J, the gap between germline ends came to 11 bases. The CDR3: CASSWTSITEAFF. DNA of the CDR3: TGTGCCAGCAGCTGGACAAGTATAACTGAAGCTTTCTTT.

The V call is TRBV7-9, the J call TRBJ1-2; 9 nucleotides match TRBD1. Germline CDR1 reads SEHNR; CDR2 reads FQNEAQ (reference sequence). CDR3 length equals 17 residues. V was pared by 4 bases and J by 4 bases, with 13 bases of the junction left unmatched. The CDR3 nucleotides read TGTGCCAGCAGCTCCCCGGGACAGGGATTAAACTCCTATGGCTACACCTTC. It specifies CASSSPGQGLNSYGYTF.

The chain has TRBV11-2 and TRBJ2-7; 7 nucleotides line up with TRBD1. The CDR3 consists of 15 residues. V lost 1 base to trimming and J lost 4 bases; unmatched junction nucleotides: 7. The germline CDR1 and CDR2 sequences are SGHAT and FQNNGV. For the CDR3, the DNA is TGTGCCAGCAGCTTAGGAAGGACAGGATTTTACGAGCAGTACTTC. Translation: CASSLGRTGFYEQYF.

The rearrangement joins TRBV18 to TRBJ1-1; 7 nucleotides line up with TRBD1. The germline CDR1 and CDR2 sequences are KGHSH and LQKENI. V lost 1 base, J lost 4 bases, and 3 bases stayed unmatched. The CDR3 is 14 residues long. Written as DNA, the CDR3 is TGTGCCAGCTCACCACAGGGACAGTTCACTGAAGCTTTCTTT. Translating it yields CASSPQGQFTEAFF.

V and J are TRBV5-1 and TRBJ2-7, with D tentatively TRBD1 (5 bases). V was pared by 5 bases and J by 4 bases, with 16 bases between. Per the germline V gene, CDR1 is SGHRS and CDR2 is YFSETQ. The CDR3 length is 14 residues. The CDR3 region is CASRPRLDMYEQYF. The CDR3 DNA follows: TGCGCCAGCAGACCCCGATTGGACATGTACGAGCAGTACTTC. Full variable domain (rest looked up from reference TRBV5-1 and TRBJ2-7): KAGVTQTPRYLIKTRGQQVTLSCSPISGHRSVSWYQQTPGQGLQFLFEYFSETQRNKGNFPGRFSGRQFSNSRSEMNVSTLELGDSALYLCASRPRLDMYEQYFGPGTRLTVT.

The chain is built from TRBV5-1 and TRBJ2-3; 7 bases are shared with TRBD2. This CDR3 comprises 17 residues. Germline CDR1 and CDR2: SGHRS and YFSETQ. Trimming cost V 4 bases and J 0 bases; bases outside gene matches: 11. CDR3 sequence reads: CASSLGGLADSTDTQYF. In nucleotides, the CDR3 is TGCGCCAGCAGCCTTGGAGGGCTAGCGGATAGCACAGATACGCAGTATTTT.

The chain employs TRBV5-1 and TRBJ1-1; D unclear. Germline loops: CDR1 SGHRS, CDR2 YFSETQ. The germline V and J ends were trimmed by 0 bases and 5 bases, with 11 bases remaining between them. This CDR3 has 14 amino acids. This CDR3 is CASSLAATTTEAFF. CDR3 DNA: TGCGCCAGCAGCTTGGCCGCGACAACGACTGAAGCTTTCTTT.

The rearrangement links TRBV5-6 to TRBJ2-4, with 7 bases lining up with TRBD1. V was pared by 1 base and J by 3 bases, with 7 bases of the junction left unmatched. The length of the CDR3 is 16 residues. Germline V gene data show CDR1 as SGHDT and CDR2 as YYEEEE. CDR3 sequence reads: CASSLRQGGVKNIQYF. The CDR3, as DNA: TGTGCCAGCAGCTTGCGACAAGGGGGCGTCAAAAACATTCAGTACTTC. Looking up the rest from reference TRBV5-6 and TRBJ2-4 gives the full variable domain: DAGVTQSPTHLIKTRGQQVTLRCSPKSGHDTVSWYQQALGQGPQFIFQYYEEEERQRGNFPDRFSGHQFPNYSSELNVNALLLGDSALYLCASSLRQGGVKNIQYFGAGTRLSVL.

The V and J genes are TRBV7-3 and TRBJ2-5; 7 bases match TRBD1. This CDR3 contains 15 residues. V was clipped by 5 bases and J by 4 bases; unmatched bases: 10. Germline V gene data show CDR1 as SGHTA and CDR2 as FQGTGA. CDR3 loop: CASSRQGQKGETQYF. CDR3 nucleotides: TGTGCCAGCAGCCGACAGGGCCAAAAGGGAGAGACCCAGTACTTC.